A selection of T cell receptor beta chains follows, all from one sample in a study of T cell responses to AZD1222 COVID-19 vaccine. This table comes from immunoSEQ multiplex PCR, and its TCRdb copy is limited to in-frame clones, with some not included. The sample lists about 160,000 clones, 70% to 90% seen once, with roughly 4.3% in the top ten. Here the sequenced sample was peripheral blood, taken 28 days after the second AZD1222 dose. Receptor source: an adult who received the AZD1222 COVID-19 vaccine. Each CDR3 is given with its conserved first and last residue. D genes are given only for firm matches.

cdr3_length d_call j_call v_call cdr3_aa cdr3_nt
10 . TRBJ1-2 TRBV20-1 CSATFGGYTF TGCAGTGCTACCTTTGGTGGCTACACCTTC
14 . TRBJ2-1 TRBV28 CASSFMGHFNEQFF TGTGCCAGCAGTTTCATGGGACACTTCAATGAGCAGTTCTTC
13 . TRBJ1-2 TRBV10-3 CAISGRANYGYTF TGTGCCATCAGTGGCCGGGCTAACTATGGCTACACCTTC
13 . TRBJ2-5 TRBV9 CASSRTQGETQYF TGTGCCAGCAGCCGTACGCAGGGAGAGACCCAGTACTTC
16 . TRBJ1-1 TRBV18 CASSPNAGGKFSEAFF TGTGCCAGCTCACCGAATGCGGGGGGGAAGTTCTCTGAAGCTTTCTTT
15 TRBD1 TRBJ1-2 TRBV7-2 CASSILYRGLGGYTF TGTGCCAGCAGCATCCTTTACAGGGGGCTAGGAGGCTACACCTTC
14 . TRBJ1-1 TRBV19 CASIKGRGSTEAFF TGTGCCAGTATTAAGGGGCGCGGGTCCACTGAAGCTTTCTTT
16 . TRBJ2-6 TRBV30 CAWTGAAPSGANVLTF TGTGCCTGGACCGGGGCAGCTCCCTCTGGGGCCAACGTCCTGACTTTC
14 . TRBJ2-4 TRBV9 CASSPPSAENIQYF TGTGCCAGCAGCCCCCCTAGCGCGGAAAACATTCAGTACTTC
15 . TRBJ1-1 TRBV4-1 CASSQGYLANTEAFF TGCGCCAGCAGCCAGGGATACCTAGCGAACACTGAAGCTTTCTTT